These 20 T cell receptor beta chains were all obtained from the same sample, sequenced in a study of naive and memory T cell subsets. The beta constant-region primer was an equimolar mix of two oligonucleotides covering TRBC1 and TRBC2. Four rounds of PCR amplified the ligated cDNA using nested alpha and beta constant-region primers plus SP2. TCRdb processed the UMI-ligation and nested PCR reads anew with MiXCR; each CDR3 protein has one entry. The sample lists tens of thousands of distinct CDR3 sequences, 9% to 9.5% occurring once. Sequenced input: naive CD8+ T cells from blood. These receptors all stem from a human donor in good health.

The chain combines TRBV19 with TRBJ1-1; no firm D call. The CDR3 is 16 amino acids. Trimming pared 7 bases from V and 0 bases from J, leaving 18 bases between. Germline CDR1 LNHDA, CDR2 SQIVND (reference sequence). CDR3 protein: CASTGLDKYLNTEAFF. CDR3 DNA sequence: TGTGCCAGTACCGGACTCGACAAGTACCTGAACACTGAAGCTTTCTTT.

CDR3 loop: CASSFRETSSEQFF. The CDR3 coding sequence is TGTGCCAGCAGCTTTCGGGAGACTTCAAGTGAGCAGTTCTTC. The chain links TRBV5-5 to TRBJ2-1; perhaps TRBD2 as D (6 bases). The V gene's germline CDR1 is SGHKS and CDR2 YYEKEE (reference sequence). The CDR3 length is 14 residues. Trimming cost V 2 bases and J 9 bases, with 15 bases left between them.

This clonotype has at least ten counts. The chain uses TRBV20-1 and TRBJ1-5; tentative D call: TRBD1 (6 bases). The CDR3 spans 13 residues. CDR1 and CDR2 (germline): DFQATT, SNEGSKA (reference sequence). The V end lost 1 base, the J end lost 7 bases, and 11 bases lay between the germline ends. The chain's CDR3 is CSARAGGRQPQHF. The CDR3, as DNA: TGCAGTGCTAGAGCCGGGGGCCGACAGCCCCAGCATTTT.

This clonotype occurred many times. The chain couples TRBV7-6 to TRBJ2-7; tentative D call: TRBD2 (5 bases). Germline V gives CDR1 SGHVS, CDR2 FNYEAQ. CDR3 length: 15 amino acids. The V gene lost 1 base and the J gene lost 3 bases, with 13 bases spanning the gap. CDR3 nucleotide sequence: TGTGCCAGCAGCTTAGAAGCGGAAGAATTCTACGAGCAGTACTTC. It codes for CASSLEAEEFYEQYF.

This clonotype has only a few counts. The chain has TRBV11-2 and TRBJ2-1; no firm D call. The V end was cut by 3 bases, the J end by 9 bases, with 12 bases between. Germline lookup yields CDR1 SGHAT and CDR2 FQNNGV. CDR3 length: 13 amino acids. The chain's CDR3 is CASSFFASGEQFF. The CDR3 DNA is TGTGCCAGCAGCTTCTTCGCCTCGGGTGAGCAGTTCTTC. The entire variable domain, with the rest obtained from reference TRBV11-2 and TRBJ2-1, is as follows: EAGVAQSPRYKIIEKRQSVAFWCNPISGHATLYWYQQILGQGPKLLIQFQNNGVVDDSQLPKDRFSAERLKGVDSTLKIQPAKLEDSAVYLCASSFFASGEQFFGPGTRLTVL.

This clonotype was found many times. The V gene is TRBV24-1, the J gene TRBJ2-1; D is perhaps TRBD1 or TRBD2 (5 bases each). Trimming took 1 base from V and 8 from J, leaving 11 bases between them. This CDR3 has 14 residues. The germline V gene encodes CDR1 KGHDR and CDR2 SFDVKD. CDR3 sequence reads: CATSDFGDPHEQFF. The CDR3 region has the DNA TGTGCCACCAGTGATTTTGGGGACCCCCATGAGCAGTTCTTC.

The rearrangement uses TRBV7-9 and TRBJ2-1; possible D gene TRBD1, 5 bases. This CDR3 spans 14 amino acids. Germline CDR1 is SEHNR and CDR2 is FQNEAQ (reference sequence). V was clipped by 2 bases and J by 15 bases, with 20 bases between them. The CDR3 nucleotides read TGTGCCAGCAGCTTAAGCTCCCTGTCCACAGGCCCGTTCTTC. This sequence encodes CASSLSSLSTGPFF.

This clonotype was picked up many times. DNA of the CDR3: TGTGCCAGCAGTTTAGGCACGGCCTACAATGAGCAGTTCTTC. This translates into CASSLGTAYNEQFF. J is TRBJ2-1 and V is TRBV28; no definite D call. Germline CDR1 is MDHEN and CDR2 is SYDVKM. The CDR3 runs 14 residues. The V end was cut by 2 bases, the J end by 2 bases, with 7 bases between.

Only a few counts were recorded for this clonotype. This sequence joins TRBV9 and TRBJ2-1; TRBD2 might be the D (5 bases). V was clipped by 0 bases and J by 7 bases, with 8 bases between them. This CDR3 comprises 13 residues. Germline-derived CDR1 and CDR2 are SGDLS and YYNGEE. CDR3 in DNA: TGTGCCAGCAGCGTAGGGGCGGGTAATGAGCAGTTCTTC. Translated: CASSVGAGNEQFF.

This clonotype came up many times. J is TRBJ2-1 and V is TRBV12-5, with 11 nucleotides matching TRBD2. The V gene's germline CDR1 is LGHNT and CDR2 FRNRAP. J lost 5 bases, V lost 0 bases, and 6 bases had no gene match. CDR3 length: 17 amino acids. CDR3: CASGLVQGLAENNEQFF. CDR3 bases: TGTGCTAGTGGTTTGGTACAGGGACTAGCGGAAAACAATGAGCAGTTCTTC.

This clonotype was seen many times. The chain employs TRBV18 and TRBJ1-1, with D perhaps TRBD1 (5 bases). Trimming left V 4 bases short and J 1 base short, with 16 bases between. Germline V gene sequence: CDR1 KGHSH, CDR2 LQKENI. This CDR3 spans 16 amino acids. In DNA form, the CDR3 reads TGTGCCAGCTCACGCTCGGCGGGACTCCAGAACACTGAAGCTTTCTTT. Translation gives CASSRSAGLQNTEAFF. Together with reference TRBV18 and TRBJ1-1, the CDR3 gives the full variable domain: NAGVMQNPRHLVRRRGQEARLRCSPMKGHSHVYWYRQLPEEGLKFMVYLQKENIIDESGMPKERFSAEFPKEGPSILRIQQVVRGDSAAYFCASSRSAGLQNTEAFFGQGTRLTVV.

This clonotype was counted many times. The rearrangement links TRBV24-1 to TRBJ1-1, with 9 bases aligning to TRBD1. The CDR3 contains 13 residues. V gave up 7 bases and J gave up 3 bases; unmatched junction bases: 2. Germline V gene lookup returns CDR1 KGHDR and CDR2 SFDVKD. The CDR3 protein is CATRDRGDTEAFF. For the CDR3, the DNA is TGTGCCACCAGAGACAGGGGGGACACTGAAGCTTTCTTT.

The rearrangement uses TRBV4-1 and TRBJ1-5; TRBD1 matches at 7 bases. Germline V lookup: CDR1 MGHRA, CDR2 YSYEKL. V trimming: 4 bases; J trimming: 5 bases; junction bases outside the gene matches: 8. The CDR3 is 15 residues long. The chain's CDR3 is CASSPRGGGDQPQHF. The CDR3 DNA follows: TGCGCCAGCAGCCCCCGAGGAGGGGGCGATCAGCCCCAGCATTTT.

There are a few counts of this clonotype. The chain couples TRBV5-6 to TRBJ2-1; 12 bases are shared with TRBD1. The germline V gene has CDR1 SGHDT and CDR2 YYEEEE. With 2 bases clipped from V and 8 bases from J, the junction kept 2 bases outside the gene matches. This CDR3 is 14 amino acids long. The CDR3 nucleotides are TGTGCCAGCAGCTTAGGGACAGGGGGCCATGAGCAGTTCTTC. This gives the protein CASSLGTGGHEQFF.

This chain uses TRBV19 with TRBJ2-7, with D maybe TRBD2 (6 bases). Per germline, CDR1 LNHDA and CDR2 SQIVND (reference sequence). This CDR3 is 15 amino acids long. V lost 5 bases, J lost 2 bases, and 16 bases lay in between. The CDR3 loop reads CASSPRGGSPYEQYF. CDR3 coding DNA: TGTGCCAGTAGTCCCCGTGGAGGGTCCCCCTACGAGCAGTACTTC.

The CDR3 nucleotides are TGTGCCAGCAGTTATGGCAGGGGGCAAGGCAATGAGCAGTTCTTC. Translated: CASSYGRGQGNEQFF. The chain recombines TRBV12-3 or TRBV12-4 with TRBJ2-1; 8 nucleotides align to TRBD1. The CDR3 is 15 amino acids. Trimming at V came to 4 bases and at J to 6 bases, leaving 8 bases not matched to a gene.

The gene calls are TRBV11-2 and TRBJ2-7; TRBD2 agrees at 13 bases. V lost 5 bases and J lost 4; bases outside the gene matches: 5. The CDR3 spans 15 residues. CDR1 SGHAT and CDR2 FQNNGV come from the germline V gene. DNA for the CDR3: TGTGCCAGCAGCGGATGGACTAGCGGGAGTTACGAGCAGTACTTC. Translating it yields CASSGWTSGSYEQYF.

There are a few counts of this clonotype. The chain couples TRBV27 to TRBJ2-6; the D is unclear. The CDR3 extends over 15 amino acids. CDR1 MNHEY and CDR2 SMNVEV come from the germline V gene (reference sequence). The V end was cut by 2 bases, the J end by 1 base, with 6 bases between. The CDR3 sequence: CASSLPESGANVLTF. CDR3 bases: TGTGCCAGCAGTTTACCAGAATCTGGGGCCAACGTCCTGACTTTC.

This clonotype showed up just a few times. The chain is built from TRBV7-2 and TRBJ2-1; 7 nucleotides agree with TRBD2. Per germline, CDR1 SGHTA and CDR2 FQGNSA. V gave up 1 base and J gave up 6 bases; unmatched junction bases: 9. The CDR3 consists of 16 residues. The CDR3 DNA reads TGTGCCAGCAGCTTAGTTTTGAGGGAGGGAGGCAATGAGCAGTTCTTC. The encoded protein is CASSLVLREGGNEQFF.

This clonotype appeared many times. In DNA form, the CDR3 reads TGTGCCAGCAGCTCCCCTCTGCAACAGGGGCTGGAGGAGCTGTTTTTT. Translated, it gives CASSSPLQQGLEELFF. The chain has TRBV12-3 or TRBV12-4 and TRBJ2-2; 7 bases match TRBD1. The J segment lost 10 bases and the V segment lost 6 bases, leaving 17 bases of the junction unmatched. This CDR3 is built from 16 residues.